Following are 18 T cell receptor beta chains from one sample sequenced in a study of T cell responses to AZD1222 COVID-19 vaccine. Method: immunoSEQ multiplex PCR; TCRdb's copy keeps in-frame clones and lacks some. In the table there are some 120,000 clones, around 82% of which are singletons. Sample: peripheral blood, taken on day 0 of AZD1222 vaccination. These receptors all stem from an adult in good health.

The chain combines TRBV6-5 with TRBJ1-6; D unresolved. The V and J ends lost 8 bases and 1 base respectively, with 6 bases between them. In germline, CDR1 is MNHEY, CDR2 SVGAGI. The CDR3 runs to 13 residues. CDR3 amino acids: CASGHSYNSPLHF. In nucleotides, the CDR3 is TGTGCCAGCGGGCATTCCTATAATTCACCCCTCCACTTT.

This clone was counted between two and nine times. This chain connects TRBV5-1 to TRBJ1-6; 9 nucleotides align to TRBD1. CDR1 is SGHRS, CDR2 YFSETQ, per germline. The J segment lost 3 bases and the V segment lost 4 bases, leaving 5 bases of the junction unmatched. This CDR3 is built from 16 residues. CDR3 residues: CASSRDREVYNSPLHF. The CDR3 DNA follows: TGCGCCAGCAGCCGGGACAGGGAAGTCTATAATTCACCCCTCCACTTT.

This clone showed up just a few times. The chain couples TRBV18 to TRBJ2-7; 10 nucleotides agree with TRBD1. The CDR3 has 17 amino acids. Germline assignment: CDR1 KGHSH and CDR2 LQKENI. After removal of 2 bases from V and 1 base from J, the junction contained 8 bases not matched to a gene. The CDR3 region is CASSPRQGALDSYEQYF. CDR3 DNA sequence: TGTGCCAGCTCACCAAGACAGGGGGCCCTGGATTCCTACGAGCAGTACTTC.

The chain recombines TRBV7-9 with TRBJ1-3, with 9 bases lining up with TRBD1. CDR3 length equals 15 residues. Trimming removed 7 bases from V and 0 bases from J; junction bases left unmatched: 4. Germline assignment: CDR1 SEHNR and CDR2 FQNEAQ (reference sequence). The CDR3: CASMGQGPSGNTIYF. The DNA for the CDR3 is TGTGCCAGCATGGGACAGGGACCCTCTGGAAACACCATATATTTT.

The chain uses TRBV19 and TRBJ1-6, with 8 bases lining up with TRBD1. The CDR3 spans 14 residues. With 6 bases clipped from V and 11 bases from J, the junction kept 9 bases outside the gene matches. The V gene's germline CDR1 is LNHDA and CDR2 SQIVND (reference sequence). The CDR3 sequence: CASRSRGRPTPLHF. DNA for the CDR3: TGTGCCAGTAGATCCAGGGGGCGACCTACACCCCTCCACTTT.

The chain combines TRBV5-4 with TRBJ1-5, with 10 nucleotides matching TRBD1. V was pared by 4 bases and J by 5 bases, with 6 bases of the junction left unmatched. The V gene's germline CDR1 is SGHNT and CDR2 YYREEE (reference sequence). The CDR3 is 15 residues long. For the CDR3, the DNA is TGTGCCAGCAGCGACCGGGACAGGGGTCATCAGCCCCAGCATTTT. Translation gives CASSDRDRGHQPQHF.

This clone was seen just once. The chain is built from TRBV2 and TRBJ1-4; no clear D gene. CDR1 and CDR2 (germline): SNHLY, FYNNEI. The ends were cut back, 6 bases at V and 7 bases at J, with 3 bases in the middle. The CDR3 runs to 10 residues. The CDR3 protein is CASRAEKLFF. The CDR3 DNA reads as TGTGCCAGCAGAGCTGAAAAACTGTTTTTT.

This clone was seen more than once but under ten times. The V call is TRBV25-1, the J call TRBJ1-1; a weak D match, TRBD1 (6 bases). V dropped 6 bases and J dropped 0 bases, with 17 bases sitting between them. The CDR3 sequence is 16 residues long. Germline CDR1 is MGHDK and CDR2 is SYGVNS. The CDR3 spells CASSALDSALNTEAFF. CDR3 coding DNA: TGTGCCAGCAGCGCTTTGGACAGCGCATTGAACACTGAAGCTTTCTTT. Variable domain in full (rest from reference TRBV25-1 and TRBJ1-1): EADIYQTPRYLVIGTGKKITLECSQTMGHDKMYWYQQDPGMELHLIHYSYGVNSTEKGDLSSESTVSRIRTEHFPLTLESARPSHTSQYLCASSALDSALNTEAFFGQGTRLTVV.

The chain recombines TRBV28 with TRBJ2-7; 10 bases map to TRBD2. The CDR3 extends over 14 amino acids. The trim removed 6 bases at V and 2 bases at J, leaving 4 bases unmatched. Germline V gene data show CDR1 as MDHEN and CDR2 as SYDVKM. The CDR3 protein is CASRRSGRAYEQYF. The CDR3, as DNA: TGTGCCAGCAGGAGAAGCGGGAGGGCCTACGAGCAGTACTTC.

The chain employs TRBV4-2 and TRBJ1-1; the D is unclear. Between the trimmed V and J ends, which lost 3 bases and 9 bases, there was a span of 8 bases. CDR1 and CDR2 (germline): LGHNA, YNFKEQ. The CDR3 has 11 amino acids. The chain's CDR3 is CASSQSRQAFF. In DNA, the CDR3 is TGTGCCAGCAGCCAGTCCCGACAAGCTTTCTTT.

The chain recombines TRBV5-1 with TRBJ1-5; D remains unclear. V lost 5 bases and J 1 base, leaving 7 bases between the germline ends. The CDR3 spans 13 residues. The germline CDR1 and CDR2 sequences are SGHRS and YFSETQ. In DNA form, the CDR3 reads TGCGCCAGCAGAGGACGGAGCAATCAGCCCCAGCATTTT. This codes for CASRGRSNQPQHF.

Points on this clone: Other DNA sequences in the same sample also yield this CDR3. The CDR3 region has the DNA TGTGCCAGCGGACAGGGGGACTCACCCCTCCACTTT. Protein product: CASGQGDSPLHF. This chain connects TRBV28 to TRBJ1-6; 10 bases align to TRBD1. Unmatched junction bases numbered 2, after V lost 8 bases and J lost 10 bases. The CDR3 extends over 12 amino acids. In germline, CDR1 is MDHEN, CDR2 SYDVKM.

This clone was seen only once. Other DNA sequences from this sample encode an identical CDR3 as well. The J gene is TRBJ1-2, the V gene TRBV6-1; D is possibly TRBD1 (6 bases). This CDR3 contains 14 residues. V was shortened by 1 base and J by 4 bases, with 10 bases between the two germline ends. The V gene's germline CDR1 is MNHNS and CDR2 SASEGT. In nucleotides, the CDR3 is TGTGCCAGCAGTGAAGATAACAGGGCCTATGGCTACACCTTC. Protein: CASSEDNRAYGYTF.

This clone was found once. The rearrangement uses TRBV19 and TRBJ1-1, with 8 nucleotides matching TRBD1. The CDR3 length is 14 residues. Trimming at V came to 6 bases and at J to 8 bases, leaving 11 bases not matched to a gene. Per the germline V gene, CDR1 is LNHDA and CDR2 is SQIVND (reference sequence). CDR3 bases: TGTGCCAGTAGCGCGCAGGGGGCCAGGGTGGAAGCTTTCTTT. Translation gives CASSAQGARVEAFF.

This CDR3 is CASSFREETEAFF. As DNA, the CDR3 is TGTGCCAGCAGCTTTAGGGAGGAGACTGAAGCTTTCTTT. The chain joins TRBV5-5 to TRBJ1-1; D gene ambiguous. From germline, CDR1 is SGHKS and CDR2 YYEKEE (reference sequence). V lost 2 bases to trimming and J lost 5 bases, with 10 bases between them. The length of the CDR3 is 13 residues. The whole variable domain, filled in from reference TRBV5-5 and TRBJ1-1, reads DAGVTQSPTHLIKTRGQQVTLRCSPISGHKSVSWYQQVLGQGPQFIFQYYEKEERGRGNFPDRFSARQFPNYSSELNVNALLLGDSALYLCASSFREETEAFFGQGTRLTVV.

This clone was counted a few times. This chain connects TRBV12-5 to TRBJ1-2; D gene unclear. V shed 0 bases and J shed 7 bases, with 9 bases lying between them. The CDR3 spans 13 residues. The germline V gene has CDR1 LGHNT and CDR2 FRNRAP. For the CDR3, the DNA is TGTGCTAGTGGTTTGGTACCCGGAACTGGCTACACCTTC. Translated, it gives CASGLVPGTGYTF.

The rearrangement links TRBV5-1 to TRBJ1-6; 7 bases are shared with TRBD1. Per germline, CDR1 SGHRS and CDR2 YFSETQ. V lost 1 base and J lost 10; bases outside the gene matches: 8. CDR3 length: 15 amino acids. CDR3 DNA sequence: TGCGCCAGCAGCTTGTCGACAGGGCGCAGGTCACCCCTCCACTTT. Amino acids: CASSLSTGRRSPLHF.

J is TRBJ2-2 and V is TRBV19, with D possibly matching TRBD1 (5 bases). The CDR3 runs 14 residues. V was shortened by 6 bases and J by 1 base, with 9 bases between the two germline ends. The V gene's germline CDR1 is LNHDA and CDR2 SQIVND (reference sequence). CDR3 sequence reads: CASRGRGNTGELFF. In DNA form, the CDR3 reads TGTGCCAGTAGGGGTAGGGGGAACACCGGGGAGCTGTTTTTT. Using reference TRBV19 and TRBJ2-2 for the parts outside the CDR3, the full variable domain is DGGITQSPKYLFRKEGQNVTLSCEQNLNHDAMYWYRQDPGQGLRLIYYSQIVNDFQKGDIAEGYSVSREKKESFPLTVTSAQKNPTAFYLCASRGRGNTGELFFGEGSRLTVL.